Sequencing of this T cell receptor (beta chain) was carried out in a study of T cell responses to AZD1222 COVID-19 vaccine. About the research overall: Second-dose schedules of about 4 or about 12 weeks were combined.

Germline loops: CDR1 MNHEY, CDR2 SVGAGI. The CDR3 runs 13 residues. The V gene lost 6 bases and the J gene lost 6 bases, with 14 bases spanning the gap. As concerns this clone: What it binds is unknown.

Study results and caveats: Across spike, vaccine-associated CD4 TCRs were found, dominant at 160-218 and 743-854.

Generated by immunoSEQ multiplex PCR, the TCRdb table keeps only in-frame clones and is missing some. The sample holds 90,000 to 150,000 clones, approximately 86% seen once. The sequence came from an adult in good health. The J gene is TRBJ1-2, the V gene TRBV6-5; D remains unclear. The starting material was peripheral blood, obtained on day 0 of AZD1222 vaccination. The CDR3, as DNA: TGTGCCAGCAGGTTCCCCAAGTCCAATGGCTACACCTTC. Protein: CASRFPKSNGYTF.